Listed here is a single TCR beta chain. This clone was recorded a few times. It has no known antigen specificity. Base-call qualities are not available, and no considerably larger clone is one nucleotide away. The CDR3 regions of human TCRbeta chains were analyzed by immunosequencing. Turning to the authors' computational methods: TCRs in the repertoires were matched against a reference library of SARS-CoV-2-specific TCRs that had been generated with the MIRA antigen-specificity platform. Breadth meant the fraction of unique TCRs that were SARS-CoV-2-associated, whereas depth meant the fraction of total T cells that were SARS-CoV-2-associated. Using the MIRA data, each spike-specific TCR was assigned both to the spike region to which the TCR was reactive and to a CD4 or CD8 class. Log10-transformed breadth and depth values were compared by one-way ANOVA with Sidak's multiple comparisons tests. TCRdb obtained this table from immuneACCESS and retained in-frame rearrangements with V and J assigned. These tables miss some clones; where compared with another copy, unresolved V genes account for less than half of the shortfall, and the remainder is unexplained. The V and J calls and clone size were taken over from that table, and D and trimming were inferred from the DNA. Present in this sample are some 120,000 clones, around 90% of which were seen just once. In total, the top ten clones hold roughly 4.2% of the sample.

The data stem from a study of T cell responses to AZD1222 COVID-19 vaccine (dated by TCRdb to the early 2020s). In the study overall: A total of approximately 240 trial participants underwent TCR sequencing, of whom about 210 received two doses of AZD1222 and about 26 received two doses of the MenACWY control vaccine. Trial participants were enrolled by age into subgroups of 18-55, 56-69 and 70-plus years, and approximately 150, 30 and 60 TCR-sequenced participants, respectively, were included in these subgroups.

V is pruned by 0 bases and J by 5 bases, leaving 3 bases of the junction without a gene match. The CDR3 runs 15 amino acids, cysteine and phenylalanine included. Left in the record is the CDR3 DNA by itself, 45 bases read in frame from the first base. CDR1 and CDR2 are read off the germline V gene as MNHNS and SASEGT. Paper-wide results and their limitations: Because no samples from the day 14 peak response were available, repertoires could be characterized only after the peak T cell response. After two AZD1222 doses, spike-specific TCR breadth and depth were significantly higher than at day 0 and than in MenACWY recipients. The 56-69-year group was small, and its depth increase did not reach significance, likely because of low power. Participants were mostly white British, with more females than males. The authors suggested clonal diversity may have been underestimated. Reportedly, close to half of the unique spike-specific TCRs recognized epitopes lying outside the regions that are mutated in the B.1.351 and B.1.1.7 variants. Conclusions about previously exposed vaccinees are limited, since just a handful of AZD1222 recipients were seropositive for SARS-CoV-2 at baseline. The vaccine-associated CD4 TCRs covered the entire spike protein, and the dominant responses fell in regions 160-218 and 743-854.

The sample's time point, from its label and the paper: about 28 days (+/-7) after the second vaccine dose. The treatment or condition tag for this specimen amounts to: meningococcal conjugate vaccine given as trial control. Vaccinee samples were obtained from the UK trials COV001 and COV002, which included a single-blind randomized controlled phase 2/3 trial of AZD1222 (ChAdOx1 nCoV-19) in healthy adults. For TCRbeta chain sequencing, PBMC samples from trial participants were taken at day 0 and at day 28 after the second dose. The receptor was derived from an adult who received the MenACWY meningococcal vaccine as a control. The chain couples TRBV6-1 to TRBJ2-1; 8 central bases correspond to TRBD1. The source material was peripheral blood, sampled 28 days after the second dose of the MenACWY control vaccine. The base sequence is TGTGCCAGCAGTGAAGCGGGACAGGCGAACAATGAGCAGTTCTTC. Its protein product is CASSEAGQANNEQFF.